A single sample gave rise to the 15 T cell receptor beta chains below, sequenced in a study of blood T cell repertoires in COVID-19. Assay used: immunoSEQ multiplex PCR; TCRdb lists only in-frame clones, some missing. The data show about 54,000 clones, approximately 88% seen once. Sequencing input: peripheral blood. Receptors were obtained from a human donor in a cohort sampled during active COVID-19.

The chain carries TRBV2 and TRBJ2-2; D may be TRBD2 (7 bases). Germline CDR1 SNHLY, CDR2 FYNNEI. This CDR3 spans 14 amino acids. The ends were cut back, 6 bases at V and 7 bases at J, with 15 bases in the middle. This chain's CDR3 is CASRTRGADGELFF. The DNA for the CDR3 is TGTGCCAGCAGGACCCGGGGGGCTGACGGGGAGCTGTTTTTT.

The rearrangement links TRBV7-9 to TRBJ2-1, with TRBD2 matching over 11 bases. The CDR3 consists of 17 residues. After removal of 5 bases from V and 0 bases from J, the junction contained 6 bases not matched to a gene. Per germline, CDR1 SEHNR and CDR2 FQNEAQ (reference sequence). Here the CDR3 reads CASSPLAGGSSYNEQFF. CDR3 sequence (DNA): TGTGCCAGCAGCCCCTTAGCGGGAGGGAGCTCCTACAATGAGCAGTTCTTC.

This chain connects TRBV4-1 to TRBJ1-4, with D possibly being TRBD1 (6 bases). The CDR3 has 13 amino acids. Trimming left V 0 bases short and J 11 bases short, with 10 bases between. The germline CDR1 and CDR2 sequences are MGHRA and YSYEKL. CDR3 DNA: TGCGCCAGCAGCCAAGAAGCACAGGGTAAACTGTTTTTT. It codes for CASSQEAQGKLFF.

The chain joins TRBV3-1 (or the pseudogene TRBV3-2) to TRBJ2-6; the match to TRBD1 covers 10 bases. Trimming at V came to 2 bases and at J to 0 bases, leaving 7 bases not matched to a gene. This CDR3 has 19 amino acids. In germline, CDR1 is LGHDT, CDR2 YNNKEL (reference sequence). The CDR3 bases are TGTGCCAGCAGCCAAAAACAGGGACAGGGGATCTCTGGGGCCAACGTCCTGACTTTC. Encoded protein: CASSQKQGQGISGANVLTF.

The chain employs TRBV6-5 and TRBJ1-5; TRBD1 aligns across 7 bases. The ends lost 5 bases at V and 8 bases at J; junction bases unmatched: 12. Germline V lookup: CDR1 MNHEY, CDR2 SVGAGI. The CDR3 totals 15 residues. DNA for the CDR3: TGTGCCAGCAGTAGTGGGGGGCTCCAGGGGGAGCCCCAGCATTTT. This codes for CASSSGGLQGEPQHF.

CDR3 sequence: CASSSGTSALIDTQYF. The DNA for the CDR3 is TGCGCCAGCAGCTCCGGGACTAGCGCCCTTATAGATACGCAGTATTTT. V gene TRBV5-1 combines with J gene TRBJ2-3; 10 bases fit TRBD2. The ends lost 3 bases at V and 5 bases at J; junction bases unmatched: 9. This CDR3 is built from 16 residues. Per germline, CDR1 SGHRS and CDR2 YFSETQ.

V gene TRBV29-1 combines with J gene TRBJ2-6; 9 bases fit TRBD1. This CDR3 region has 19 residues. Trimming took 2 bases from V and 9 from J; bases not matched to a gene: 20. Germline V lookup: CDR1 SQVTM, CDR2 ANQGSEA. This CDR3 reads CSVESATGGTSYAINVLTF. The CDR3 nucleotides are TGCAGCGTTGAATCGGCGACAGGGGGGACATCCTATGCCATCAACGTCCTGACTTTC.

The gene calls are TRBV30 and TRBJ1-3; TRBD1 matches at 10 bases. V shed 0 bases and J 4 bases; nucleotides not matched to a gene: 3. CDR3 length equals 15 residues. Germline lookup yields CDR1 GTSNPN and CDR2 SVGIG (reference sequence). The CDR3 loop reads CAWSVGQGDGNTIYF. The CDR3 region has the DNA TGTGCCTGGAGTGTAGGACAGGGGGACGGAAACACCATATATTTT. The full variable domain, rest sourced from reference TRBV30 and TRBJ1-3, is SQTIHQWPATLVQPVGSPLSLECTVEGTSNPNLYWYRQAAGRGLQLLFYSVGIGQISSEVPQNLSASRPQDRQFILSSKKLLLSDSGFYLCAWSVGQGDGNTIYFGEGSWLTVV.

V usage is TRBV9 and J usage is TRBJ2-6; D may be TRBD1 (6 bases). The germline gives CDR1 SGDLS, CDR2 YYNGEE. V was trimmed by 7 bases and J by 0 bases, leaving 14 bases between them. This CDR3 contains 16 residues. The CDR3 sequence is CASGGRVYSGANVLTF. As DNA, the CDR3 is TGTGCCAGCGGGGGCAGGGTCTACTCTGGGGCCAACGTCCTGACTTTC. Supplemented by reference TRBV9 and TRBJ2-6, the full variable domain reads DSGVTQTPKHLITATGQRVTLRCSPRSGDLSVYWYQQSLDQGLQFLIQYYNGEERAKGNILERFSAQQFPDLHSELNLSSLELGDSALYFCASGGRVYSGANVLTFGAGSRLTVL.

The gene calls are TRBV6-5 and TRBJ1-5; possible D gene TRBD1, 6 bases. This CDR3 has 15 residues. Germline lookup yields CDR1 MNHEY and CDR2 SVGAGI. The V end was cut by 5 bases, the J end by 4 bases, with 15 bases between. DNA for the CDR3: TGTGCCAGCAGTCAACAACAGGGATCTAATCAGCCCCAGCATTTT. Translated, it gives CASSQQQGSNQPQHF.

This chain joins TRBV5-5 and TRBJ1-2, with 10 bases matching TRBD1. In germline, CDR1 is SGHKS, CDR2 YYEKEE (reference sequence). The CDR3 runs to 14 residues. Trimming took 4 bases from V and 7 from J; bases not matched to a gene: 7. CDR3 sequence: CASSLTGGDGGYTF. The CDR3 bases are TGTGCCAGCAGCCTGACAGGGGGCGACGGTGGCTACACCTTC. The full variable domain, with the rest looked up from reference TRBV5-5 and TRBJ1-2, is DAGVTQSPTHLIKTRGQQVTLRCSPISGHKSVSWYQQVLGQGPQFIFQYYEKEERGRGNFPDRFSARQFPNYSSELNVNALLLGDSALYLCASSLTGGDGGYTFGSGTRLTVV.

V gene TRBV11-3 combines with J gene TRBJ2-1; maybe TRBD1 (6 bases). The V end lost 2 bases, the J end lost 2 bases, and 16 bases lay between the germline ends. The length of the CDR3 is 17 residues. CDR1 is SGHNT and CDR2 is YENEEA in the germline V gene. The CDR3 DNA is TGTGCCAGCAGCTTAAGATTGGGGGCAGGGGCCTACAATGAGCAGTTCTTC. As protein: CASSLRLGAGAYNEQFF.

V gene TRBV6-1 combines with J gene TRBJ1-5, with D possibly TRBD1 on 6 matching bases. V dropped 4 bases and J dropped 0 bases, with 13 bases sitting between them. Per germline, CDR1 MNHNS and CDR2 SASEGT. The CDR3 is 16 residues long. CDR3 sequence (DNA): TGTGCCAGCAGTGCGTCGCGGGGGGCTAGCAATCAGCCCCAGCATTTT. Translating gives CASSASRGASNQPQHF.

The chain couples TRBV19 to TRBJ1-5, with 7 bases lining up with TRBD1. Germline CDR1 LNHDA, CDR2 SQIVND (reference sequence). V lost 7 bases to trimming and J lost 4 bases; unmatched junction nucleotides: 4. The CDR3 consists of 13 residues. CDR3: CASKGTANQPQHF. In nucleotides, the CDR3 is TGTGCCAGTAAAGGGACAGCTAATCAGCCCCAGCATTTT.

The CDR3 DNA reads TGCGCCAGCACCTTACGCGGTACGAACACCGGGGAGCTGTTTTTT. Protein product: CASTLRGTNTGELFF. The chain employs TRBV4-1 and TRBJ2-2; D is undetermined. The CDR3 consists of 15 residues. Germline CDR1 and CDR2: MGHRA and YSYEKL. V shed 7 bases and J shed 0 bases, with 12 bases lying between them.